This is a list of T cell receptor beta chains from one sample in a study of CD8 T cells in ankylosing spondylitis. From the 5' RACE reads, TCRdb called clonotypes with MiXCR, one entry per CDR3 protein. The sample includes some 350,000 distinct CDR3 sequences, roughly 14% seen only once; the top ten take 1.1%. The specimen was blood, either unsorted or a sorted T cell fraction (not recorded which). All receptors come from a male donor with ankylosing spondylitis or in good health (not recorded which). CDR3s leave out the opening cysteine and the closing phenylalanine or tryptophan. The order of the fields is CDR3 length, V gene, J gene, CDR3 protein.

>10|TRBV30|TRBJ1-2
AWSGQFYGYT
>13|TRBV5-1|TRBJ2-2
ASRFDGRNTGELF
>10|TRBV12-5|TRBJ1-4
ASGSTNEKLF
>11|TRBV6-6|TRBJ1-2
ASSPDSTYGYT
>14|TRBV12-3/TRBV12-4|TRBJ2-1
ASSLWASGGAGEQF
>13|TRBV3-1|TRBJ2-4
ASSQPLGSGNIQY
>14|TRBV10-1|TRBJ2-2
ASAGQGAIGTGELF
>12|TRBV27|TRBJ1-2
ASSSPGQMYGYT
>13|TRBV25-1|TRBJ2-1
ASSTLAGPDNEQF
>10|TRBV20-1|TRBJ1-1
SAWDRATEAF
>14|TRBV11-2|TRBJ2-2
ASSLSTGGAAGELF